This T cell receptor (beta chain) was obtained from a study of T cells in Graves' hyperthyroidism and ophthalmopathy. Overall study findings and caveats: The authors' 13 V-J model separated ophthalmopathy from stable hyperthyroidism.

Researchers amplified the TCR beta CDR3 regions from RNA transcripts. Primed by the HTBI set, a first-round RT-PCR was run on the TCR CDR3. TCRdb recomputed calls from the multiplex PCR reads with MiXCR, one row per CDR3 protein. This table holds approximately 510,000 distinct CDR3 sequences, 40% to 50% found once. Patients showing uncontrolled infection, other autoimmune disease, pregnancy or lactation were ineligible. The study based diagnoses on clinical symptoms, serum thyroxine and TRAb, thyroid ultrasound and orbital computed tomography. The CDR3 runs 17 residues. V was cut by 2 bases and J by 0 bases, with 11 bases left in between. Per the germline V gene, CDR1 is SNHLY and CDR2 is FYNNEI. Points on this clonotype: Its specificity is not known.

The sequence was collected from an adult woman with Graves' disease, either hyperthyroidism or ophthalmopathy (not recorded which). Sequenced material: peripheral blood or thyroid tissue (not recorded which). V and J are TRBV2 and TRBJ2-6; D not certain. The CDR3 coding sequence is TGTGCCAGCAGTGAATGGGCAGAGTTCTCTGGGGCCAACGTCCTGACTTTC. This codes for CASSEWAEFSGANVLTF. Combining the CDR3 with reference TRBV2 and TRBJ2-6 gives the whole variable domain EPEVTQTPSHQVTQMGQEVILRCVPISNHLYFYWYRQILGQKVEFLVSFYNNEISEKSEIFDDQFSVERPDGSNFTLKIRSTKLEDSAMYFCASSEWAEFSGANVLTFGAGSRLTVL.